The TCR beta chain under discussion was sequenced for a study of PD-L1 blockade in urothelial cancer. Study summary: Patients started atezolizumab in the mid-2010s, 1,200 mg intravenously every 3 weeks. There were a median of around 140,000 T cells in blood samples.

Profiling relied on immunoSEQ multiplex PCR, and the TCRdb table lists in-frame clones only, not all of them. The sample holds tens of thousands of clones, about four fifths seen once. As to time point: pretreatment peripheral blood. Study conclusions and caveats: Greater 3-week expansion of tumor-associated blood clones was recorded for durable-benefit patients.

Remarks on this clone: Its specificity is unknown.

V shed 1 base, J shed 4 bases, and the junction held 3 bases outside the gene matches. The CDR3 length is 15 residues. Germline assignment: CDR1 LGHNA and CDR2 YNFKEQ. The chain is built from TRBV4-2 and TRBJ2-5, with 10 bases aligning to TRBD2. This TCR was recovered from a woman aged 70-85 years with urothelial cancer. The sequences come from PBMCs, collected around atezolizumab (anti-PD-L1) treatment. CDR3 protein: CASSQALAGSETQYF. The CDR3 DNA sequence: TGTGCCAGCAGCCAAGCACTAGCGGGGTCAGAGACCCAGTACTTC.